The TCR beta chain under discussion was sequenced for a study of blood T cell repertoires in COVID-19. At the level of the study: Acute and convalescent COVID-19 specimens originated in the United States, Italy and Spain. T cells, B-cell-depleted T cells, or PBMCs supplied cDNA or gDNA.

The CDR3 runs to 16 residues. J gave up 4 bases and V 6 bases, and 8 bases lay outside the gene matches. Germline values: CDR1 SGHTA, CDR2 FQGTGA. How the authors handled the data: Nucleated cell number was recorded as an estimate derived from reference gene primer amplification. Measured with immunoSEQ multiplex PCR; TCRdb has only the in-frame clones, and not every one. V and J calls plus clone size are reproduced from that table; the DNA served to infer D and trimming. The sample shows some 120,000 clones, about 86% of them seen only once. The clonotype comes from an older man with active or convalescent COVID-19. Sequenced material: peripheral blood. The chain combines TRBV7-3 with TRBJ2-3; 12 nucleotides line up with TRBD1. The chain's CDR3 is CASRSGTGGSPDTQYF. In DNA, the CDR3 is TGTGCCAGCAGGTCCGGGACAGGGGGCTCGCCAGATACGCAGTATTTT.